This T cell receptor (beta chain) is drawn from a study of cytomegalovirus exposure and HLA in healthy donors. Whole-study findings and limits: V- and J-gene trimming of TCR beta was linked (in a later analysis) to a missense DCLRE1C variant.

The germline CDR1 and CDR2 sequences are GTSNPN and SVGIG (reference sequence). This CDR3 has 14 amino acids. V lost 4 bases and J 0 bases, leaving 10 bases between the germline ends. Primers: 60 Vbeta forward and 13 Jbeta reverse. TCRdb keeps only in-frame clones here, not all; method: immunoSEQ multiplex PCR. There are about 130,000 clones in the sample; roughly 78% occur only once, and 4.5% to 5.5% lies in the top ten. Regarding this clone: Antigen specificity is unknown.

The V gene is TRBV30, the J gene TRBJ1-3; weak D call: TRBD1 (6 bases). The clonotype originates from a man aged 25-45 years in good health and CMV-seronegative. Source material: PBMCs. CDR3 nucleotide sequence: TGTGCCTGGACAGGGGTCGGCTCTGGAAACACCATATATTTT. Amino acids: CAWTGVGSGNTIYF. The complete variable domain, with remaining parts taken from reference TRBV30 and TRBJ1-3, reads SQTIHQWPATLVQPVGSPLSLECTVEGTSNPNLYWYRQAAGRGLQLLFYSVGIGQISSEVPQNLSASRPQDRQFILSSKKLLLSDSGFYLCAWTGVGSGNTIYFGEGSWLTVV.